This T cell receptor (beta chain) is drawn from a study of identical twins. The CDR3 sequence is 15 residues long. Trimming took 2 bases from V and 6 from J; bases not matched to a gene: 5. Germline CDR1 reads SGHRS; CDR2 reads YFSETQ. This clonotype has ten or more counts. What it binds is unknown. MiXCR, run by TCRdb on the 5' RACE reads, gives a single entry per CDR3 protein. The profile shows 350,000 to 600,000 distinct CDR3 sequences, 14% of them singletons. Study-wide results and limits: Out-of-frame alpha sequences shared between twins exhibited an excess of low generation probability. Twins shared beta out-of-frame sequences in excess, but this excess was weaker.

The data were also submitted as part of a second study, on yellow fever vaccine responses in identical twins.

This sequence originates from a woman between 18 and 29 years old in good health. The chain couples TRBV5-1 to TRBJ1-6, with 7 bases that match TRBD1. Material for sequencing was CD4+ T cells sorted from blood. CDR3 amino acids: CASSFRGQSNSPLHF. The CDR3 region has the DNA TGCGCCAGCAGCTTTAGGGGGCAGAGTAATTCACCCCTCCACTTT.